The rows below give T cell receptor beta chains drawn from one sample of a study of spatial heterogeneity in lung cancer. TCRdb reprocessed the 5' RACE reads via MiXCR and lists one record per CDR3 protein. The profile shows around 74,000 distinct CDR3 sequences, about 14% of them singletons. The sample here was PBMCs, taken at surgery. All receptors come from a male donor with early-stage non-small cell lung cancer. Each CDR3 is given with its conserved first and last residue. Only some rows state a clone size, as once, few, many or a class for expanded clones.

V	J	size	CDR3
TRBV6-1	TRBJ1-5	NA	CASRSTVGNQPQHF
TRBV4-3	TRBJ2-5	NA	CASSQDNWAGEETQYF
TRBV7-2	TRBJ2-1	NA	CASSEGGFEQFF
TRBV5-1	TRBJ1-1	few	CASSLSNTNTEAFF
TRBV12-3/TRBV12-4	TRBJ1-1	few	CASSLRGSSTEAFF
TRBV30	TRBJ1-4	NA	CAWSKLRLTNEKLFF
TRBV10-3	TRBJ1-6	few	CAIRRTGDRSPLHF
TRBV5-1	TRBJ1-2	many	CASSLEQNYGYTF
TRBV6-5	TRBJ2-2	few	CASSYTQGAGELFF
TRBV10-3	TRBJ2-1	many	CAISEVGGTSGRSGQIEQFF
TRBV20-1	TRBJ2-1	many	CSATSGRSGNEQFF
TRBV7-2	TRBJ1-5	many	CASRSGTGAQPQHF
TRBV2	TRBJ2-3	many	CASALAGVTDTQYF
TRBV30	TRBJ2-1	many	CAWSVFAGEQFF
TRBV6-2/TRBV6-3	TRBJ1-2	many	CASSSAGDYGYTF
TRBV5-8	TRBJ1-2	many	CASSFGENYGYTF
TRBV7-8	TRBJ2-2	few	CASRFDSYGELFF
TRBV6-2/TRBV6-3	TRBJ2-7	NA	CASKARGYEQYF
TRBV6-1	TRBJ2-7	NA	CASSVTEGYEQYF
TRBV12-3/TRBV12-4	TRBJ2-1	few	CASRFSRAQFF
TRBV5-4	TRBJ2-3	NA	CASSLEGSDTQYF
TRBV4-1	TRBJ1-5	NA	CASSQDWAGDVGNNQPQHF
TRBV7-9	TRBJ2-2	NA	CASRHPAGEENTGELFF
TRBV12-3/TRBV12-4	TRBJ2-7	few	CASSFHEQYF
TRBV20-1	TRBJ1-2	few	CSAPSDRFYGYTF
TRBV5-1	TRBJ2-2	NA	CASSFQGAGELFF
TRBV20-1	TRBJ1-2	few	CSARDRRGANYGYTF
TRBV5-1	TRBJ1-2	NA	CASSPDGHGYTF
TRBV3-1	TRBJ2-1	NA	CASSPEGLAAYNEQFF